This passage covers 25 T cell receptor beta chains from one sample sequenced in a study of blood T cell repertoires in COVID-19. Profiling relied on immunoSEQ multiplex PCR, and the TCRdb table lists in-frame clones only, not all of them. The sample includes about 130,000 clones, just under 85% of them seen just once. Input material: peripheral blood. These receptors all come from an elderly woman with acute or convalescent COVID-19.

The CDR3 sequence is CATSIVKRGWGNEQFF. CDR3 nucleotides: TGTGCCACCAGCATAGTGAAGCGGGGGTGGGGAAATGAGCAGTTCTTC. This chain links TRBV15 with TRBJ2-1; 8 nucleotides align to TRBD2. The CDR3 is 16 residues long. Germline V CDR1 and CDR2: LNHNV, YYDKDF (reference sequence). V lost 4 bases to trimming and J lost 7 bases; unmatched junction nucleotides: 12. The complete variable domain, with remaining parts taken from reference TRBV15 and TRBJ2-1, reads DAMVIQNPRYQVTQFGKPVTLSCSQTLNHNVMYWYQQKSSQAPKLLFHYYDKDFNNEADTPDNFQSRRPNTSFCFLDIRSPGLGDTAMYLCATSIVKRGWGNEQFFGPGTRLTVL.

This rearrangement joins TRBV4-1 to TRBJ1-4, with TRBD1 matching over 10 bases. The germline V gene encodes CDR1 MGHRA and CDR2 YSYEKL. V gave up 3 bases and J gave up 5 bases; unmatched junction bases: 6. The CDR3 is 16 residues long. The CDR3 sequence: CASSHHGQGGNEKLFF. The CDR3 nucleotides are TGCGCCAGCAGCCATCACGGACAGGGGGGAAATGAAAAACTGTTTTTT.

This chain joins TRBV7-9 and TRBJ1-2, with D unclear. This CDR3 is built from 15 residues. Germline V gene sequence: CDR1 SEHNR, CDR2 FQNEAQ (reference sequence). V shed 5 bases and J shed 3 bases, with 16 bases lying between them. The CDR3 sequence: CASSAPRAQHYGYTF. CDR3 sequence (DNA): TGTGCCAGCAGCGCCCCGAGGGCGCAACACTATGGCTACACCTTC.

Points on this clone: One junction end disagrees with the germline gene, perhaps due to a read error. The chain combines TRBV3-1 (or the pseudogene TRBV3-2) with TRBJ2-2, with 9 bases aligning to TRBD1. CDR3 length: 17 residues. The V gene's germline CDR1 is LGHDT and CDR2 YNNKEL (reference sequence). CDR3 sequence: CASSQFRDRVQHRGAVF. DNA of the CDR3: TGTGCCAGCAGCCAATTCCGGGACAGGGTGCAACACCGGGGAGCTGTTTTT.

This chain links TRBV30 with TRBJ1-1, with 8 bases matching TRBD1. The V and J ends lost 2 bases and 3 bases, in that order; junction bases with no gene match: 2. Germline CDR1 reads GTSNPN; CDR2 reads SVGIG (reference sequence). The CDR3 length is 13 residues. CDR3 nucleotide sequence: TGTGCCTGGAGTAAGACAGGGGACACTGAAGCTTTCTTT. It specifies CAWSKTGDTEAFF.

This sequence joins TRBV5-1 and TRBJ2-2, with D maybe TRBD2 (6 bases). Looked up from germline, CDR1 is SGHRS and CDR2 is YFSETQ. The length of the CDR3 is 16 residues. The V end was cut by 4 bases, the J end by 5 bases, with 18 bases between. For the CDR3, the DNA is TGCGCCAGCAGCACCCTTGCGGGGCTGGCAACCGGGGAGCTGTTTTTT. Translating it yields CASSTLAGLATGELFF. The full variable domain, with the rest looked up from reference TRBV5-1 and TRBJ2-2, is KAGVTQTPRYLIKTRGQQVTLSCSPISGHRSVSWYQQTPGQGLQFLFEYFSETQRNKGNFPGRFSGRQFSNSRSEMNVSTLELGDSALYLCASSTLAGLATGELFFGEGSRLTVL.

The chain recombines TRBV18 with TRBJ1-1, with D perhaps matching TRBD1 (6 bases). Germline CDR1 reads KGHSH; CDR2 reads LQKENI. V lost 5 bases, J lost 1 base, and 14 bases lay in between. The CDR3 is 15 amino acids. The CDR3, as DNA: TGTGCCAGCTCAACGCAAGGACAGTGGAACACTGAAGCTTTCTTT. This codes for CASSTQGQWNTEAFF.

In this sample, this clone turned up once. The V and J genes are TRBV9 and TRBJ1-1, with TRBD1 as a possible D gene (6 bases). Germline lookup yields CDR1 SGDLS and CDR2 YYNGEE. The CDR3 is 17 residues long. Trimming took 0 bases from V and 2 from J, leaving 17 bases between them. DNA of the CDR3: TGTGCCAGCAGCGTAGGAGGGGGGGCGACGGTAAACACTGAAGCTTTCTTT. It is translated as CASSVGGGATVNTEAFF.

This chain connects TRBV7-3 to TRBJ1-2; 8 bases are a match to TRBD1. This CDR3 is built from 15 residues. The trim removed 2 bases at V and 5 bases at J, leaving 7 bases unmatched. Germline V gene lookup returns CDR1 SGHTA and CDR2 FQGTGA. The CDR3 DNA is TGTGCCAGCAGCTTATCAGGGGGCGCAGGATATGGCTACACCTTC. This sequence encodes CASSLSGGAGYGYTF.

V usage is TRBV3-1 (or the pseudogene TRBV3-2) and J usage is TRBJ1-4, with a weak D call TRBD1 (6 bases). CDR3 length equals 16 residues. Germline V CDR1 and CDR2: LGHDT, YNNKEL (reference sequence). Trimming took 2 bases from V and 8 from J, leaving 18 bases between them. DNA for the CDR3: TGTGCCAGCAGCCAATCTACAGGGCGGGTCGAGGAAAAACTGTTTTTT. This gives the protein CASSQSTGRVEEKLFF.

The CDR3 loop is CATSGTGDSSTDTQYF. In DNA form, the CDR3 reads TGTGCCACCAGTGGGACGGGAGACTCCAGCACAGATACGCAGTATTTT. V is TRBV24-1 and J is TRBJ2-3; maybe TRBD2 (6 bases). Trimming stripped 5 bases from V and 0 bases from J, with 14 bases between. The CDR3 has 16 amino acids. The V gene's germline CDR1 is KGHDR and CDR2 SFDVKD.

The rearrangement links TRBV7-7 to TRBJ1-1, with a tentative D call TRBD1 (6 bases). CDR3 length: 13 amino acids. Germline V lookup: CDR1 SSHAT, CDR2 FNYEAQ (reference sequence). V shed 5 bases and J shed 2 bases, with 9 bases lying between them. Here the CDR3 DNA reads TGTGCCAGCAGCAGGGACACAAACACTGAAGCTTTCTTT. Protein: CASSRDTNTEAFF.

This clone was detected only a few times. The chain carries TRBV6-4 and TRBJ2-3; maybe TRBD1 (6 bases). CDR1 MRHNA and CDR2 SNTAGT come from the germline V gene. V was pared by 2 bases and J by 5 bases, with 14 bases between. The CDR3 is 15 amino acids. The CDR3 DNA is TGTGCCAGCAGTGACGTGTCAGGGGAGCTAGATACGCAGTATTTT. Translation: CASSDVSGELDTQYF.

V usage is TRBV7-2 and J usage is TRBJ2-2, with D hard to call. Trimming removed 3 bases at V and 8 bases at J, with 7 bases between. Germline V lookup: CDR1 SGHTA, CDR2 FQGNSA. The CDR3 is 12 residues long. This CDR3 is CASSFSTGELFF. CDR3 DNA: TGTGCCAGCAGCTTCTCGACTGGGGAGCTGTTTTTT.

The gene calls are TRBV3-1 (or the pseudogene TRBV3-2) and TRBJ1-1; a possible D gene is TRBD1 (6 bases). The CDR3 is 13 residues long. Germline V CDR1 and CDR2: LGHDT, YNNKEL (reference sequence). Trimming pared 5 bases from V and 1 base from J, leaving 8 bases between. In nucleotides, the CDR3 is TGTGCCAGCAGCTTACAGGGGAACACTGAAGCTTTCTTT. Residues: CASSLQGNTEAFF.

The rearrangement joins TRBV5-1 to TRBJ2-2, with a possible D match to TRBD2 (6 bases). Germline V gene sequence: CDR1 SGHRS, CDR2 YFSETQ. The V gene lost 7 bases and the J gene lost 0 bases, with 16 bases spanning the gap. The CDR3 is made up of 16 amino acids. The CDR3 sequence: CASAMGGRANTGELFF. CDR3 sequence (DNA): TGCGCCAGCGCGATGGGAGGCCGTGCGAACACCGGGGAGCTGTTTTTT.

The chain carries TRBV6-6 and TRBJ2-7; 7 nucleotides match TRBD1. The germline V gene has CDR1 MNHNY and CDR2 SVGAGI (reference sequence). This CDR3 is 12 amino acids long. Losses at the gene ends were 8 bases for V and 5 bases for J; bases not matched to a gene: 6. The CDR3 nucleotides are TGTGCCAGCCATCCAGGGGGACACGAGCAGTACTTC. It codes for CASHPGGHEQYF.

V gene TRBV7-9 combines with J gene TRBJ1-2; D perhaps matches TRBD1 (6 bases). The germline V gene has CDR1 SEHNR and CDR2 FQNEAQ (reference sequence). The V end lost 3 bases, the J end lost 5 bases, and 13 bases lay between the germline ends. The CDR3 runs 14 residues. CDR3 loop: CASSFVGQSYGYTF. CDR3 DNA: TGTGCCAGCAGCTTTGTGGGACAAAGTTATGGCTACACCTTC.

This chain joins TRBV7-2 and TRBJ2-7; TRBD2 might be the D (5 bases). V was pared by 6 bases and J by 2 bases, with 11 bases between. Germline assignment: CDR1 SGHTA and CDR2 FQGNSA. CDR3 length: 13 residues. In nucleotides, the CDR3 is TGTGCCAGCAGTGCGGGCATCGCCTACGAGCAGTACTTC. This gives the protein CASSAGIAYEQYF.

The CDR3 region has the DNA TGTGCCAGCACACCCTTGGGGGCAAACACTGAAGCTTTCTTT. It is translated as CASTPLGANTEAFF. V is TRBV7-6 and J is TRBJ1-1; perhaps TRBD1 as D (6 bases). There are 14 residues in the CDR3. Germline-derived CDR1 and CDR2 are SGHVS and FNYEAQ. Trimming removed 7 bases from V and 2 bases from J, with 14 bases in between.

In its sample, this clone was seen many times. The J gene is TRBJ2-1, the V gene TRBV6-5, with TRBD2 matching over 7 bases. The CDR3 length is 12 residues. The V gene end was trimmed by 0 bases and the J gene end by 10 bases; junction bases not matched to a gene: 0. CDR1 MNHEY and CDR2 SVGAGI come from the germline V gene. The CDR3 nucleotides read TGTGCCAGCAGTTACTCGGGAGGGGAGCAGTTCTTC. This sequence encodes CASSYSGGEQFF.

This chain links TRBV4-1 with TRBJ2-5; 7 bases are a match to TRBD1. The junction had 6 bases not matched to a gene; V was cut back by 3 bases and J by 5 bases. The CDR3 has 14 amino acids. Per the germline V gene, CDR1 is MGHRA and CDR2 is YSYEKL. The CDR3 nucleotides are TGCGCCAGCAGCCAGGGACAGTGGTTCGAGACCCAGTACTTC. Translating gives CASSQGQWFETQYF.

The CDR3 spells CASSYGQDYTGELFF. The CDR3 DNA is TGTGCCAGCAGCTACGGACAGGACTACACCGGGGAGCTGTTTTTT. The chain couples TRBV7-9 to TRBJ2-2, with 7 bases that match TRBD1. From germline, CDR1 is SEHNR and CDR2 FQNEAQ (reference sequence). V shed 4 bases and J 3 bases; nucleotides not matched to a gene: 5. This CDR3 is built from 15 residues.

The rearrangement uses TRBV5-1 and TRBJ2-1; maybe TRBD2 (6 bases). V gave up 6 bases and J gave up 1 base, with 14 bases separating them. Germline values: CDR1 SGHRS, CDR2 YFSETQ. The CDR3 contains 15 residues. Written as DNA, the CDR3 is TGCGCCAGCAATCGGGGGTCGGGGTCCTACAATGAGCAGTTCTTC. Translated, it gives CASNRGSGSYNEQFF.

The gene calls are TRBV7-8 and TRBJ2-2; tentative D call: TRBD2 (5 bases). V gave up 5 bases and J gave up 6 bases, with 28 bases separating them. Looked up from germline, CDR1 is SGHVS and CDR2 is FQNEAQ. CDR3 length: 19 residues. CDR3 sequence reads: CASSQRSRGPMIRAGELFF. As DNA, the CDR3 is TGTGCCAGCAGCCAGAGGTCGCGAGGGCCGATGATTAGGGCCGGGGAGCTGTTTTTT.